This TCR beta chain was recovered during a study of cytomegalovirus exposure and HLA in healthy donors. Germline V gives CDR1 DFQATT, CDR2 SNEGSKA (reference sequence). V was clipped by 4 bases and J by 1 base, with 4 bases between them. This CDR3 region has 11 residues. Study-level points and caveats: TCR beta V segments were, for the most part, productive about 90% or about 30% of the time in an earlier analysis.

60 Vbeta and 13 Jbeta primers were used in PCR. Profiling relied on immunoSEQ multiplex PCR, and the TCRdb table lists in-frame clones only, not all of them. Among about 230,000 clones listed, approximately 90% were seen once. A note on this clone: Its specificity is not known. This sample includes further DNA sequences coding for the same CDR3.

This sequence joins TRBV20-1 and TRBJ1-1; the D is unclear. This receptor was obtained from a young woman in good health and CMV-seronegative. Material for sequencing was PBMCs. The DNA of the CDR3 is TGCAGTGCTACGGGGAACACTGAAGCTTTCTTT. Translated: CSATGNTEAFF.